Sequencing of this T cell receptor (beta chain) was carried out in a study of blood T cell repertoires in COVID-19. Study overall: PBMCs, B-cell-depleted T cells, or T cells were the source of the cDNA or gDNA that made up the material.

Authors' analysis steps: Cell counts per sample came from amplifying reference gene primers. Sequencing used immunoSEQ multiplex PCR; TCRdb keeps in-frame clones, though not all of them. V and J calls and clone size are copied from that table; D and trimming were computed from the DNA. The data hold hundreds of thousands of clones, with 87% observed a single time. The CDR3 length is 16 residues. V was clipped by 3 bases and J by 4 bases, with 19 bases between them. The germline CDR1 and CDR2 sequences are SGDLS and YYNGEE. The sequence was collected from a woman younger than 35 with acute COVID-19. Sequencing was done on a sample of PBMCs or T cells enriched from blood (not recorded which). The V gene is TRBV9, the J gene TRBJ1-1; D is perhaps TRBD1 (6 bases). CDR3 sequence reads: CASSAGTHQGGTEAFF. The CDR3 DNA reads as TGTGCCAGCAGCGCAGGGACACACCAAGGAGGCACTGAAGCTTTCTTT.